This T cell receptor (beta chain) derives from a study of Ad26.COV2.S vaccination and SARS-CoV-2 variants. Germline V lookup: CDR1 MNHEY, CDR2 SVGEGT. The V and J ends lost 0 bases and 4 bases, in that order; junction bases with no gene match: 8. CDR3 size: 19 residues. Regarding treatment: around 19 received Ad26.COV2.S at low or high dose, single or two shots; roughly five received placebo; per-sample allocation not given. Sampling was done on day 63 after the first vaccine or placebo injection. Method: immunoSEQ multiplex PCR; TCRdb's copy keeps in-frame clones and lacks some. The table records 410,000 or so clones, 75% to 95% of them present only once.

The sample consisted of peripheral blood, taken in a trial of Ad26.COV2.S vaccine versus placebo. J is TRBJ2-3 and V is TRBV6-2 or TRBV6-3; 15 nucleotides match TRBD2. The clonotype comes from a person between 18 and 65 years old who received the Ad26.COV2.S COVID-19 vaccine or a placebo. This CDR3 is CASSYSRGLAGGRPDTQYF. CDR3 DNA: TGTGCCAGCAGTTACTCGAGAGGACTAGCGGGAGGGAGGCCAGATACGCAGTATTTT.